These 20 T cell receptor beta chains came from one sample sequenced in a study of neurological immune-mediated disorders. TCRdb used MiXCR to reprocess the 5' RACE reads, holding one entry per CDR3 protein. The profile shows tens of thousands of distinct CDR3 sequences, approximately 10% of them singletons. Sequencing was carried out using PBMCs. The receptors derive from a woman in her thirties with HTLV-1-associated myelopathy (HAM/TSP).

This clonotype was seen ten or more times. The genes are TRBV20-1 and TRBJ1-2; D is ambiguous. Germline V gives CDR1 DFQATT, CDR2 SNEGSKA (reference sequence). This CDR3 is 14 amino acids long. Deletions cut 1 base from V and 6 bases from J, with 15 bases between. The CDR3 bases are TGCAGTGCTAGAGCAACCGGGAAAGAACATGGCTACACCTTC. This encodes CSARATGKEHGYTF.

This clonotype was seen at least ten times. The rearrangement links TRBV25-1 to TRBJ2-1; 12 nucleotides agree with TRBD1. V was pared by 3 bases and J by 8 bases, with 5 bases of the junction left unmatched. The CDR3 length is 15 residues. The germline V gene encodes CDR1 MGHDK and CDR2 SYGVNS. The CDR3 protein is CASSDRDRGRYEQFF. The CDR3 DNA is TGTGCCAGCAGTGACCGGGACAGGGGGCGGTATGAGCAGTTCTTC.

Many counts were recorded for this clonotype. The chain uses TRBV20-1 and TRBJ1-5, with 8 bases lining up with TRBD1. The CDR3 sequence is 14 residues long. Germline V gene lookup returns CDR1 DFQATT and CDR2 SNEGSKA (reference sequence). V lost 6 bases and J lost 6; bases outside the gene matches: 10. In DNA, the CDR3 is TGCAGTGCCATACAGGGGGGGCCGGGTCAGCCCCAGCATTTT. The encoded protein is CSAIQGGPGQPQHF.

This clonotype was detected ten times or more. The chain employs TRBV5-1 and TRBJ2-3; tentatively, D is TRBD1 or TRBD2 (7 bases each). Germline lookup yields CDR1 SGHRS and CDR2 YFSETQ. Trimming removed 0 bases at V and 6 bases at J, with 14 bases between. This CDR3 contains 15 residues. The CDR3 here is CASSLVQGGLDTQYF. The DNA for the CDR3 is TGCGCCAGCAGCTTGGTTCAGGGGGGGCTTGATACGCAGTATTTT.

This clonotype was detected many times. The chain combines TRBV20-1 with TRBJ2-3; 8 bases map to TRBD2. V was pared by 5 bases and J by 6 bases, with 13 bases of the junction left unmatched. Germline V gene lookup returns CDR1 DFQATT and CDR2 SNEGSKA (reference sequence). The CDR3 spans 15 residues. CDR3 protein: CSARSVGRGGDTQYF. Here the CDR3 DNA reads TGCAGTGCTCGATCCGTCGGGAGGGGCGGGGATACGCAGTATTTT.

This clonotype counts as medium-sized (0.01 to 0.1%). CDR3 sequence (DNA): TGCAGTGCCACAATGACAGGGGCAAGGTTTAATTCACCCCTCCACTTT. It specifies CSATMTGARFNSPLHF. The chain recombines TRBV20-1 with TRBJ1-6, with 8 bases aligning to TRBD1. V dropped 6 bases and J dropped 6; count of bases not matched to a gene: 13. From germline, CDR1 is DFQATT and CDR2 SNEGSKA (reference sequence). The CDR3 extends over 16 amino acids.

This clonotype was picked up many times. CDR3 DNA: TGCAGCGTTGTATCTGGCAGCGTTCACTACAATGAGCAGTTCTTC. It encodes CSVVSGSVHYNEQFF. The chain links TRBV29-1 to TRBJ2-1; unclear D gene. The germline V gene encodes CDR1 SQVTM and CDR2 ANQGSEA. This CDR3 is 15 amino acids long. The ends were cut back, 4 bases at V and 3 bases at J, with 16 bases in the middle.

This clonotype was recorded many times. The chain carries TRBV5-1 and TRBJ1-2, with TRBD1 matching 8 bases. The trim removed 0 bases at V and 5 bases at J, leaving 6 bases unmatched. Germline V gene sequence: CDR1 SGHRS, CDR2 YFSETQ. The CDR3 is 15 amino acids. The CDR3 coding sequence is TGCGCCAGCAGCTTGGAAACAGGGGGAAAATATGGCTACACCTTC. This encodes CASSLETGGKYGYTF.

This clonotype was observed many times. This chain uses TRBV5-1 with TRBJ1-1; tentatively, D is TRBD1 (6 bases). V was clipped by 6 bases and J by 2 bases, with 17 bases between them. This CDR3 is built from 15 residues. Germline values: CDR1 SGHRS, CDR2 YFSETQ. For the CDR3, the DNA is TGCGCCAGCACGATGGTAGGCGGGACAAACACTGAAGCTTTCTTT. It translates to CASTMVGGTNTEAFF.

Ten or more counts support this clonotype. This rearrangement joins TRBV5-1 to TRBJ1-1; 9 positions match TRBD1. Germline V CDR1 and CDR2: SGHRS, YFSETQ. This CDR3 comprises 15 residues. V lost 4 bases, J lost 5 bases, and 9 bases stayed unmatched. In DNA, the CDR3 is TGCGCCAGCAGCCCTCCCGGGACAGGGTATACTGAAGCTTTCTTT. Its translation is CASSPPGTGYTEAFF.

This clonotype has ten or more counts. The V call is TRBV20-1, the J call TRBJ2-7; D is perhaps TRBD2 (5 bases). The CDR3 runs 12 residues. The germline CDR1 and CDR2 sequences are DFQATT and SNEGSKA (reference sequence). Trimming removed 2 bases from V and 3 bases from J, with 8 bases in between. This CDR3 is CSARSGFYEQYF. The CDR3 DNA sequence: TGCAGTGCTAGATCGGGGTTCTACGAGCAGTACTTC.

For the CDR3, the DNA is TGTGCCATCAGTGAAACCGGGACAGGGGACTACGAGCAGTACTTC. Translating it yields CAISETGTGDYEQYF. The chain combines TRBV10-3 with TRBJ2-7, with 10 bases that match TRBD1. V gave up 3 bases and J gave up 3 bases; unmatched junction bases: 5. The CDR3 is 15 residues long. CDR1 ENHRY and CDR2 SYGVKD come from the germline V gene.

This clonotype was counted ten times or more. This chain joins TRBV5-1 and TRBJ2-1, with TRBD2 as a possible D gene (7 bases). Looked up from germline, CDR1 is SGHRS and CDR2 is YFSETQ. V shed 5 bases and J shed 3 bases, with 18 bases lying between them. The CDR3 runs 16 residues. The DNA of the CDR3 is TGCGCCAGCAGTGGGGGGGCCCGGGTGGACTACAATGAGCAGTTCTTC. This sequence encodes CASSGGARVDYNEQFF. The full variable domain, in which reference TRBV5-1 and TRBJ2-1 provide the parts outside the CDR3, is KAGVTQTPRYLIKTRGQQVTLSCSPISGHRSVSWYQQTPGQGLQFLFEYFSETQRNKGNFPGRFSGRQFSNSRSEMNVSTLELGDSALYLCASSGGARVDYNEQFFGPGTRLTVL.

This clonotype was seen at least ten times. V is TRBV7-9 and J is TRBJ2-3, with 7 nucleotides matching TRBD1. The V gene's germline CDR1 is SEHNR and CDR2 FQNEAQ (reference sequence). This CDR3 has 17 amino acids. The junction had 11 bases not matched to a gene; V was cut back by 5 bases and J by 0 bases. The CDR3 is CASSRTRQGSSTDTQYF. CDR3 coding DNA: TGTGCCAGCAGCCGGACCCGACAGGGATCTAGCACAGATACGCAGTATTTT.

This clonotype was seen at least ten times. CDR3 sequence: CASSLETSFNNEQFF. DNA of the CDR3: TGTGCCAGCAGCTTGGAGACTTCCTTCAACAATGAGCAGTTCTTC. V and J are TRBV11-1 and TRBJ2-1; no clear D gene. Germline loops: CDR1 SGHAT, CDR2 FQDESV (reference sequence). V gave up 3 bases and J gave up 5 bases, with 14 bases separating them. The CDR3 is made up of 15 amino acids.

Many counts were recorded for this clonotype. CDR3 bases: TGTGCCAGCAGTGAGGCGGGGCTCTATGGCTACACCTTC. This gives the protein CASSEAGLYGYTF. The chain joins TRBV25-1 to TRBJ1-2; perhaps TRBD1 as D (5 bases). The CDR3 consists of 13 residues. Trimming shortened V by 3 bases and J by 4 bases, and 9 bases separated the two germline ends. Germline V gives CDR1 MGHDK, CDR2 SYGVNS.

This clonotype was seen at least ten times. V usage is TRBV27 and J usage is TRBJ1-1; D perhaps matches TRBD1 (6 bases). The CDR3 length is 15 residues. Trimming removed 2 bases from V and 4 bases from J, with 14 bases in between. Germline CDR1 reads MNHEY; CDR2 reads SMNVEV (reference sequence). The CDR3 protein is CASSLGGPSGTEAFF. CDR3 sequence (DNA): TGTGCCAGCAGTTTAGGGGGGCCGTCGGGCACTGAAGCTTTCTTT.

This clonotype came up many times. This chain connects TRBV15 to TRBJ2-7; either TRBD1 or TRBD2 may fit D (5 bases each). V was pared by 4 bases and J by 2 bases, with 21 bases between. This CDR3 spans 17 amino acids. In germline, CDR1 is LNHNV, CDR2 YYDKDF (reference sequence). CDR3 DNA: TGTGCCACCAGCAAGAGGGACGGTAAAAAAGTAGCCTACGAGCAGTACTTC. Translation: CATSKRDGKKVAYEQYF.

Ten or more counts support this clonotype. This sequence joins TRBV20-1 and TRBJ2-7, with D possibly TRBD1 on 6 matching bases. The CDR3 is made up of 12 amino acids. Trimming took off 3 bases at V and 5 bases at J, with 11 bases between the two ends. Germline lookup yields CDR1 DFQATT and CDR2 SNEGSKA (reference sequence). The CDR3 region has the DNA TGCAGTGCTAGTTCAGGGGACCACGAGCAGTACTTC. It yields the protein CSASSGDHEQYF.

This clonotype showed up many times. The chain combines TRBV20-1 with TRBJ2-3; TRBD2 aligns across 12 bases. The length of the CDR3 is 15 residues. The germline gives CDR1 DFQATT, CDR2 SNEGSKA (reference sequence). CDR3 residues: CKRLPSGGDTDTQYF. The CDR3 region has the DNA TGCAAAAGACTTCCTAGCGGGGGGGACACAGATACGCAGTATTTT.